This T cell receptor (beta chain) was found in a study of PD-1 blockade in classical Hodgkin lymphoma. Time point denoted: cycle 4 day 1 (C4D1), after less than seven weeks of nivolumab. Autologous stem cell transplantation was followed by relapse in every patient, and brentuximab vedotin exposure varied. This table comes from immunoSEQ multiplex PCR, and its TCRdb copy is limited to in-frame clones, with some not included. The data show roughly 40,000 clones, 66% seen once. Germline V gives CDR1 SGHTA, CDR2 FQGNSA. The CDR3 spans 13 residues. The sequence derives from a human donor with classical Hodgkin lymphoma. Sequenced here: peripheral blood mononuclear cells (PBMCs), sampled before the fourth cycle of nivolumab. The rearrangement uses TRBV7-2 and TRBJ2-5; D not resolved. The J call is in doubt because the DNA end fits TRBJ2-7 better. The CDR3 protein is CASSSDVPYEQYF. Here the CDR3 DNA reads TGTGCCAGCAGTTCCGACGTACCCTACGAGCAGTACTTC.